This entry features one T cell receptor (beta chain) sequence. Its antigen is not identified. Per germline, CDR1 SQVTM and CDR2 ANQGSEA. CDR3 length: 16 residues. Trimming took 3 bases from V and 1 from J, leaving 17 bases between them. An input of 0.5 to 1 ug of RNA was subjected to reverse transcription using random hexamers. Across 54 Vbeta and 13 Jbeta, TCR beta CDR3 was amplified with immunoSEQ multiplex PCR. TCRdb re-analysed the immunoSEQ multiplex PCR reads in MiXCR, keeping a single row per CDR3 protein. This table holds about 430,000 distinct CDR3 sequences, roughly 85% found once. This sample was included in a study of CD8 T cells in Susac syndrome. The study, taken as a whole, reports: The study's TCR sequencing and HLA analysis drew on a certain number of individuals. That number was acknowledged as relatively small.

Sequencing of TCR beta was carried out in blood CD8+ and CD4+ T cells. The CD8+ and CD4+ T cells were negatively isolated, with the TEMRA cells enriched by FACS. V and J are TRBV29-1 and TRBJ2-3, with D possibly TRBD2 on 5 matching bases. The origin of this receptor is a human donor with multiple sclerosis. Sequenced input: CD8+ T cells from PBMCs. The CDR3 is CSVEADLAARTDTQYF. CDR3 nucleotides: TGCAGCGTTGAGGCGGACCTAGCAGCTCGCACAGATACGCAGTATTTT.